The clone carrying this TCR beta chain was detected only once. Germline CDR1 MNHEY, CDR2 SMNVEV (reference sequence). This CDR3 has 13 residues. Trimming took 6 bases from V and 6 from J; bases not matched to a gene: 5. This specimen belongs to a study of blood T cell repertoires in COVID-19. Study context: The samples span acute and convalescent COVID-19 from the United States, Italy and Spain. The analysed material was cDNA or gDNA that came from T cells, B-cell-depleted T cells, or PBMCs.

Under the authors' procedure: Amplifying reference gene primers gave estimates of nucleated cell counts. TCRdb's table, derived via immunoSEQ multiplex PCR, lists solely in-frame clones and lacks some. V and J calls and clone size are given by that table; D and trimming were obtained from the DNA. The top ten clones hold 2.5% to 3% of a sample with over 50,000 clones, 70% to 90% of them seen once. The clonotype originates from a man older than 75 with acute or convalescent COVID-19. The chain carries TRBV27 and TRBJ1-2; 9 bases map to TRBD1. The sequencing input was peripheral blood. As DNA, the CDR3 is TGTGCCAGCAGCCTAGGGACAGGGAATGGCTACACCTTC. This translates into CASSLGTGNGYTF.